This TCR beta chain was retrieved from a study of T cell changes during pregnancy in multiple sclerosis. Profiled with immunoSEQ multiplex PCR; TCRdb holds only in-frame clones, not every one. Among tens of thousands of clones listed, 92% were seen once. The V gene's germline CDR1 is SGHVS and CDR2 FNYEAQ. The CDR3 extends over 14 amino acids. V was pared by 2 bases and J by 0 bases, with 7 bases between. Sequencing used peripheral blood, obtained in the first trimester of pregnancy. This clonotype was obtained from a female donor in good health, enrolled as a control in a pregnancy study. This chain links TRBV7-6 with TRBJ1-1; the D gene is possibly TRBD1 (5 bases). This CDR3 is CASSLQGMNTEAFF. The CDR3 coding sequence is TGTGCCAGCAGCTTACAGGGAATGAACACTGAAGCTTTCTTT.